The 29 T cell receptor beta chains in this list originate from one sample, sequenced in a study of breast tumors, draining lymph nodes, adjacent tissues. TCRdb recomputed calls from the multiplex PCR reads with MiXCR, one row per CDR3 protein. Among about 110,000 distinct CDR3 sequences listed, 30% were seen once. Samples came from axillary lymph nodes draining the breast cancer. The sequenced sample was axillary lymph node tissue. The receptors were gathered from a female donor with breast cancer. Some clones in this sample may be carry-over from other donors' samples.

J is TRBJ1-2 and V is TRBV20-1; TRBD1 aligns across 9 bases. V lost 5 bases and J lost 8; bases outside the gene matches: 9. Germline V CDR1 and CDR2: DFQATT, SNEGSKA (reference sequence). CDR3 length equals 13 residues. CDR3 amino acids: CSAWGQGSRGYTF. The DNA of the CDR3 is TGCAGTGCTTGGGGACAGGGAAGTCGGGGCTACACCTTC.

This clonotype was seen repeatedly, ten times or more. It may be a read error: a sequence one base away is much more abundant. The CDR3 coding sequence is TGTGCCAGCAGCCCTAGCGGGCGGTACCAAGAGACCCAGCACTTC. This encodes CASSPSGRYQETQHF. The chain couples TRBV7-3 to TRBJ2-5, with TRBD2 identical over 8 bases. Germline CDR1 and CDR2: SGHTA and FQGTGA. CDR3 length: 15 residues.

This clonotype was seen repeatedly, ten times or more. The genes are TRBV20-1 and TRBJ2-5; 11 positions agree with TRBD2. V lost 3 bases to trimming and J lost 2 bases; unmatched junction nucleotides: 5. The CDR3 loop spans 15 amino acids. CDR1 DFQATT and CDR2 SNEGSKA come from the germline V gene (reference sequence). CDR3 amino acids: CSASLSGGVQETQYF. In DNA, the CDR3 is TGCAGTGCTAGTCTTAGCGGGGGGGTGCAAGAGACCCAGTACTTC.

As concerns this clonotype: A junction end diverges from the germline sequence, so it may reflect a read error. The V call is TRBV28, the J call TRBJ2-3; 8 bases agree with TRBD2. The CDR3 consists of 15 residues. CDR1 is MDHEN and CDR2 is SYDVKM in the germline V gene. This chain's CDR3 is CACSSRRGATDTQYF. The CDR3 DNA reads as TGTGCCTGCAGTAGTAGGCGGGGGGCCACAGATACGCAGTATTTT.

At least ten counts were recorded for this clonotype. The V gene is TRBV20-1, the J gene TRBJ1-5; tentative D call: TRBD1 (5 bases). The V and J ends lost 6 bases and 7 bases respectively, with 19 bases between them. The CDR3 contains 14 residues. Germline values: CDR1 DFQATT, CDR2 SNEGSKA (reference sequence). The CDR3 region is CSAPRDGLRQPQHF. The CDR3 DNA reads TGCAGTGCCCCCCGGGACGGCCTTAGGCAGCCCCAGCATTTT.

This clonotype has a count of ten or more. This CDR3 reads CASNLQEISNQPQHF. CDR3 in DNA: TGTGCCAGCAACCTACAGGAAATTAGCAATCAGCCCCAGCATTTT. The chain has TRBV2 and TRBJ1-5, with a possible D match to TRBD1 (5 bases). CDR1 is SNHLY, CDR2 FYNNEI, per germline. This CDR3 region has 15 residues. V was pared by 7 bases and J by 0 bases, with 13 bases between.

This clonotype was found many times. The rearrangement links TRBV6-6 to TRBJ2-3, with TRBD2 matching 14 bases. This CDR3 has 20 residues. Germline CDR1 and CDR2: MNHNY and SVGAGI (reference sequence). Trimming at V came to 5 bases and at J to 5 bases, leaving 18 bases not matched to a gene. CDR3 protein: CASSHPRTSGRPFELDTQYF. The DNA for the CDR3 is TGTGCCAGCAGTCACCCCCGGACTAGCGGGAGGCCATTCGAACTAGATACGCAGTATTTT.

A word on this clonotype: This clone may be a read error of a much larger clone one base away. The rearrangement links TRBV5-5 to TRBJ2-6; D might be TRBD1 (5 bases). The CDR3 loop spans 15 amino acids. Trimming left V 5 bases short and J 4 bases short, with 13 bases between. The germline V gene encodes CDR1 SGHKS and CDR2 YYEKEE (reference sequence). The CDR3 loop reads CASSRQRAGANVLTF. As DNA, the CDR3 is TGTGCCAGCAGTAGACAGCGAGCAGGGGCCAACGTCCTGACTTTC.

The rearrangement uses TRBV4-1 and TRBJ1-5, with no clear D. CDR3 length: 14 amino acids. Germline V gives CDR1 MGHRA, CDR2 YSYEKL. V was pared by 4 bases and J by 11 bases, with 18 bases between. CDR3 sequence (DNA): TGCGCCAGCAGCCTAGCGGGAGGGCCAGAGACCCAGCATTTT. This translates into CASSLAGGPETQHF.

This clonotype occurred many times. V gene TRBV2 combines with J gene TRBJ1-5; D is unclear. V was trimmed by 6 bases and J by 0 bases, leaving 12 bases between them. The CDR3 has 15 amino acids. The V gene's germline CDR1 is SNHLY and CDR2 FYNNEI. The CDR3 here is CASRASPYSNQPQHF. CDR3 in DNA: TGTGCCAGCAGGGCCTCCCCCTATAGCAATCAGCCCCAGCATTTT.

For this clonotype: Given the absence of the conserved phenylalanine or tryptophan at the CDR3 end, a read error is likely. J is TRBJ1-6 and V is TRBV13, with D hard to call. The CDR3 is made up of 17 amino acids. CDR1 is PRHDT, CDR2 FYEKMQ, per germline (reference sequence). With 4 bases removed from V and 11 bases from J, the gap between germline ends came to 24 bases. CDR3 in amino acids: CASSYMVEASYGPPLHL. The CDR3 DNA is TGTGCCAGCAGCTACATGGTTGAAGCTTCTTACGGGCCACCCCTCCACCTT.

This clonotype was recorded at least ten times. The chain employs TRBV10-3 and TRBJ1-2, with unresolved D. The CDR3 loop spans 18 amino acids. Looked up from germline, CDR1 is ENHRY and CDR2 is SYGVKD. V was cut by 0 bases and J by 4 bases, with 21 bases left in between. The CDR3 sequence: CAISESPGRGTLIYGYTF. Written as DNA, the CDR3 is TGTGCCATCAGTGAGTCACCCGGACGGGGAACCCTTATCTATGGCTACACCTTC.

This clonotype has ten or more counts. This rearrangement joins TRBV20-1 to TRBJ2-3; 8 nucleotides agree with TRBD2. CDR1 and CDR2 (germline): DFQATT, SNEGSKA (reference sequence). The CDR3 runs to 12 residues. V shed 3 bases, J shed 7 bases, and the junction held 3 bases outside the gene matches. CDR3 amino acids: CSASGRDYTQYF. The CDR3 DNA follows: TGCAGTGCTAGCGGGAGGGACTATACGCAGTATTTT.

This clonotype was observed a single time. This may be a read error, as it is one base from a much larger clone. The chain employs TRBV6-5 and TRBJ2-2, with 7 bases aligning to TRBD2. Germline V gene data show CDR1 as MNHEY and CDR2 as SVGAGI. This CDR3 region has 15 residues. The CDR3 loop reads CAGSHGWRGSRELFF. CDR3 nucleotide sequence: TGTGCCGGCAGTCACGGCTGGCGGGGGTCACGGGAGCTGTTTTTT.

The chain links TRBV4-3 to TRBJ1-2; TRBD1 might be the D (6 bases). CDR1 and CDR2 (germline): LGHNA, YSLEER. Trimming shortened V by 0 bases and J by 2 bases, and 10 bases separated the two germline ends. There are 15 residues in the CDR3. CDR3 bases: TGCGCCAGCAGCCAAGATGCAGGGGAAAACTATGGCTACACCTTC. It encodes CASSQDAGENYGYTF.

This clonotype was counted at least ten times. The chain couples TRBV5-6 to TRBJ2-7, with 8 bases that match TRBD2. V was pared by 4 bases and J by 4 bases, with 7 bases of the junction left unmatched. The CDR3 runs to 14 residues. CDR1 and CDR2 (germline): SGHDT, YYEEEE. CDR3 in DNA: TGTGCCAGCAGCGGCGAAGAGCGGGGGTACGAGCAGTACTTC. The encoded protein is CASSGEERGYEQYF. The full variable domain, with the rest looked up from reference TRBV5-6 and TRBJ2-7, is DAGVTQSPTHLIKTRGQQVTLRCSPKSGHDTVSWYQQALGQGPQFIFQYYEEEERQRGNFPDRFSGHQFPNYSSELNVNALLLGDSALYLCASSGEERGYEQYFGPGTRLTVT.

This clonotype was picked up many times. The V gene is TRBV7-2, the J gene TRBJ2-5; D possibly corresponds to TRBD2 (5 bases). From germline, CDR1 is SGHTA and CDR2 FQGNSA. V was trimmed by 2 bases and J by 5 bases, leaving 9 bases between them. The CDR3 loop spans 13 amino acids. CDR3: CASSLPPGETQYF. CDR3 sequence (DNA): TGTGCCAGCAGCTTACCTCCGGGGGAGACCCAGTACTTC.

This clonotype was recorded a few times. The chain is built from TRBV28 and TRBJ2-1; 9 nucleotides line up with TRBD2. V shed 8 bases and J 5 bases; nucleotides not matched to a gene: 10. Germline CDR1 MDHEN, CDR2 SYDVKM. This CDR3 is 15 amino acids long. The CDR3: CASSSQASGDNEQFF. Written as DNA, the CDR3 is TGTGCCAGCTCCTCTCAAGCTAGCGGGGACAATGAGCAGTTCTTC.

This clonotype showed up many times. The CDR3 DNA follows: TGCAGTGCTTCCCAGACCGGGGAGCTGTTTTTT. Translated: CSASQTGELFF. J is TRBJ2-2 and V is TRBV20-1, with unresolved D. Trimming shortened V by 5 bases and J by 5 bases, and 6 bases separated the two germline ends. Germline CDR1 DFQATT, CDR2 SNEGSKA (reference sequence). The CDR3 contains 11 residues.

The gene calls are TRBV7-9 and TRBJ2-7, with 8 bases that match TRBD1. V shed 6 bases and J 1 base; nucleotides not matched to a gene: 8. CDR3 length: 15 amino acids. Germline CDR1 and CDR2: SEHNR and FQNEAQ (reference sequence). The CDR3 DNA is TGTGCCAGCAGACACGGGGACAGGAGTTCCTACGAGCAGTACTTC. Amino acids: CASRHGDRSSYEQYF. Complete variable domain (other parts from reference TRBV7-9 and TRBJ2-7): DTGVSQNPRHKITKRGQNVTFRCDPISEHNRLYWYRQTLGQGPEFLTYFQNEAQLEKSRLLSDRFSAERPKGSFSTLEIQRTEQGDSAMYLCASRHGDRSSYEQYFGPGTRLTVT.

This clonotype has ten or more counts. The chain uses TRBV7-2 and TRBJ2-5; TRBD1 aligns across 10 bases. V shed 2 bases, J shed 5 bases, and the junction held 5 bases outside the gene matches. Germline V lookup: CDR1 SGHTA, CDR2 FQGNSA. The CDR3 is made up of 15 amino acids. The CDR3 DNA reads TGTGCCAGCAGCTTATGGGGACAGGGGTATGAGACCCAGTACTTC. It is translated as CASSLWGQGYETQYF.

This clonotype was seen at least ten times. The chain is built from TRBV6-5 and TRBJ2-7; D uncertain. CDR3 length equals 12 residues. Trimming took off 6 bases at V and 1 base at J, with 7 bases between the two ends. Germline values: CDR1 MNHEY, CDR2 SVGAGI. Here the CDR3 reads CASSPASYEQYF. The CDR3 nucleotides are TGTGCCAGCAGCCCTGCTTCCTACGAGCAGTACTTC.

This chain connects TRBV10-2 to TRBJ2-2; 9 bases fit TRBD1. The germline V gene has CDR1 WSHSY and CDR2 SAAADI. The CDR3 runs 16 residues. With 5 bases clipped from V and 3 bases from J, the junction kept 7 bases outside the gene matches. The CDR3 coding sequence is TGCGCCAGCAGTAATAGACAGGGGGTTGACACCGGGGAGCTGTTTTTT. It translates to CASSNRQGVDTGELFF.

Ten or more counts support this clonotype. This chain connects TRBV3-1 to TRBJ2-1, with 7 nucleotides matching TRBD2. This CDR3 is built from 16 residues. V was pared by 4 bases and J by 4 bases, with 10 bases of the junction left unmatched. Germline V gene sequence: CDR1 LGHDT, CDR2 YNNKEL (reference sequence). The CDR3 DNA follows: TGTGCCAGCAGCCGAGCCCTAGCGGAGCGTTACAATGAGCAGTTCTTC. It yields the protein CASSRALAERYNEQFF.

This clonotype was seen repeatedly, ten times or more. The chain is built from TRBV5-1 and TRBJ2-1; 9 bases map to TRBD2. The CDR3 sequence is 14 residues long. The V gene end was trimmed by 6 bases and the J gene end by 2 bases; junction bases not matched to a gene: 3. Germline V lookup: CDR1 SGHRS, CDR2 YFSETQ. The CDR3 DNA reads TGCGCCAGCACCCGGACTAGCGCCTACAATGAGCAGTTCTTC. It codes for CASTRTSAYNEQFF.

This clonotype was observed many times. CDR3 coding DNA: TGTGCCAGCAGCGAACAGACAGGGAGAGGAGTGGGTGGCTACACCTTC. Residues: CASSEQTGRGVGGYTF. The chain recombines TRBV6-1 with TRBJ1-2, with 7 nucleotides matching TRBD1. The CDR3 spans 16 residues. J was trimmed by 7 bases and V by 6 bases; bases with no gene match: 17. Germline assignment: CDR1 MNHNS and CDR2 SASEGT.

This clonotype occurred many times. The V gene is TRBV3-1, the J gene TRBJ1-2; 10 bases fit TRBD1. The CDR3 has 14 residues. Losses at the gene ends were 3 bases for V and 6 bases for J; bases not matched to a gene: 4. Germline loops: CDR1 LGHDT, CDR2 YNNKEL (reference sequence). The CDR3 sequence: CASSQLDRGNGYTF. In DNA, the CDR3 is TGTGCCAGCAGCCAGCTGGACAGGGGGAATGGCTACACCTTC.

This clonotype was observed a few times. This chain connects TRBV5-1 to TRBJ2-1; 11 positions match TRBD2. The CDR3 loop spans 17 amino acids. Germline-derived CDR1 and CDR2 are SGHRS and YFSETQ. Trimming removed 4 bases from V and 2 bases from J; junction bases left unmatched: 8. The CDR3 region is CASSLAGGLAAYNEQFF. The CDR3 DNA reads as TGCGCCAGCAGCCTGGCGGGGGGACTAGCGGCCTACAATGAGCAGTTCTTC.

The chain has TRBV20-1 and TRBJ2-7; 7 nucleotides align to TRBD1. This CDR3 has 13 residues. CDR1 DFQATT and CDR2 SNEGSKA come from the germline V gene (reference sequence). The ends lost 3 bases at V and 3 bases at J; junction bases unmatched: 5. The CDR3 nucleotides read TGCAGTGCTAGTAATACAGGGGTCTACGAGCAGTACTTC. Translated: CSASNTGVYEQYF.